This T cell receptor (beta chain) was observed in a study of cytomegalovirus exposure and HLA in healthy donors. Regarding the study as a whole: In a later analysis, DRB1 alleles had the most associated TCRs; HLA-C alleles the fewest. What a later analysis showed was that several of the most significant clusters appeared linked to common viral pathogens.

In the PCR, 60 Vbeta and 13 Jbeta primers were used. The table came from immunoSEQ multiplex PCR; TCRdb's copy has only in-frame clones and leaves some out. Among roughly 130,000 clones listed, about four fifths were seen once. With regard to this clone: Its target is not known.

The CDR3 extends over 16 amino acids. Germline-derived CDR1 and CDR2 are SGHTA and FQGNSA. The trim removed 5 bases at V and 4 bases at J, leaving 6 bases unmatched. While unrecorded immune exposures were likely, the donors were nominally healthy when sampled. Sequenced: PBMCs. The genes are TRBV7-2 and TRBJ2-3; 13 bases map to TRBD2. This TCR derives from a female donor in good health and CMV-seronegative. CDR3 nucleotide sequence: TGTGCCAGCAGCGAAGGACTAGCGGGGGTGGCAGATACGCAGTATTTT. Protein sequence: CASSEGLAGVADTQYF.